This paragraph reports one T cell receptor (beta chain). This specimen comes from a study of blood T cell repertoires in COVID-19. Study-level background: There were acute and convalescent COVID-19 samples, and they came from the United States, Italy and Spain.

The germline CDR1 and CDR2 sequences are KGHDR and SFDVKD. The CDR3 contains 16 residues. V was trimmed by 3 bases and J by 1 base, leaving 12 bases between them. Method: immunoSEQ multiplex PCR; TCRdb's copy keeps in-frame clones and lacks some. The sample has fewer than 450,000 clones; 87% are singletons. The chain couples TRBV24-1 to TRBJ1-5, with a possible D match to TRBD1 (5 bases). Input material: peripheral blood. The clonotype was recovered from a woman in her fifties or sixties with COVID-19, enrolled during active disease. The CDR3 DNA reads TGTGCCACCAGTGATGCAGGGATTGGGAGCAATCAGCCCCAGCATTTT. Residues: CATSDAGIGSNQPQHF.